This TCR beta chain was documented in a study of shared clonotypes between healthy human individuals. Comment on this clone: What it recognizes is unknown.

It was into CD45RA+ naive and CD45RA-negative memory subsets that the CD4+ cells were split. The sorted-subset replicate PCRs were given about 200 ng DNA, which is tens of thousands of T cell genomes. Repertoires were generated with immunoSEQ multiplex PCR, while TCRdb's copy carries only in-frame clones and drops some. This sample has some 2.4 million clones; approximately 93% occur once, and the top ten carry approximately 0.36%. Per germline, CDR1 SGHNT and CDR2 YYREEE (reference sequence). The junction had 10 bases not matched to a gene; V was cut back by 4 bases and J by 5 bases. This CDR3 is 16 amino acids long. Study-wide results and limits: Generation of non-shared clonotypes was less probable than generation of clonotypes shared by all four donors. Naive subsets typically showed greater estimated richness than memory subsets.

The TCR originated in a man aged 18 to 35 in good health. Some clones in this sample may be carry-over from other donors' samples. Material for sequencing was naive CD4+ T cells from PBMCs. The sample's subset: CD45RA+ positively selected. V gene TRBV5-4 combines with J gene TRBJ2-1, with 9 bases aligning to TRBD2. CDR3 residues: CASSPPGLAGNNEQFF. The CDR3 nucleotides read TGTGCCAGCAGCCCTCCGGGACTAGCCGGTAACAATGAGCAGTTCTTC. The entire variable domain, with the rest obtained from reference TRBV5-4 and TRBJ2-1, is as follows: ETGVTQSPTHLIKTRGQQVTLRCSSQSGHNTVSWYQQALGQGPQFIFQYYREEENGRGNFPPRFSGLQFPNYSSELNVNALELDDSALYLCASSPPGLAGNNEQFFGPGTRLTVL.